Shown below are 30 T cell receptor beta chains from a single sample sequenced in a study of shared clonotypes between healthy human individuals. The assay was immunoSEQ multiplex PCR, and TCRdb's table has in-frame clones only and misses some. The sample consists of about 1.4 million clones, around 97% of them appearing once. The sequenced material came from naive CD4+ T cells sorted from blood. Subset defined: CD45RA+ positively selected. The receptors shown here come from a man aged 30-40 years in good health.

The chain uses TRBV12-5 and TRBJ2-1, with TRBD2 identical over 13 bases. Germline V gives CDR1 LGHNT, CDR2 FRNRAP. Trimming at V came to 7 bases and at J to 5 bases, leaving 17 bases not matched to a gene. The CDR3 sequence is 19 residues long. This CDR3 is CASAPDPGLAGKRNNEQFF. The CDR3 coding sequence is TGTGCTAGTGCCCCCGACCCGGGACTAGCGGGAAAACGGAACAATGAGCAGTTCTTC.

The CDR3 DNA reads as TGTGCCAGCAGCTCCGAAGAAGGCTCGAACACCGGGGAGCTGTTTTTT. Protein sequence: CASSSEEGSNTGELFF. The J gene is TRBJ2-2, the V gene TRBV7-9; D remains ambiguous. The ends were cut back, 4 bases at V and 0 bases at J, with 12 bases in the middle. CDR1 SEHNR and CDR2 FQNEAQ come from the germline V gene (reference sequence). The CDR3 is 16 amino acids.

The count of this clone is one. This CDR3 reads CASSDYRGAKTQYF. The CDR3 DNA reads as TGTGCCAGCAGTGACTACAGGGGGGCAAAGACCCAGTACTTC. The chain is built from TRBV6-1 and TRBJ2-5; 8 bases are shared with TRBD1. From germline, CDR1 is MNHNS and CDR2 SASEGT. The CDR3 has 14 residues. V lost 3 bases to trimming and J lost 6 bases; unmatched junction nucleotides: 6.

The chain carries TRBV7-2 and TRBJ2-5; TRBD1 might be the D (7 bases). V lost 5 bases, J lost 5 bases, and 30 bases lay in between. There are 19 residues in the CDR3. Germline V gene lookup returns CDR1 SGHTA and CDR2 FQGNSA. The DNA of the CDR3 is TGTGCCAGCAGCCACCACGGACAGGCTGGGGGGACCATTCCGGAGACCCAGTACTTC. Amino acid sequence: CASSHHGQAGGTIPETQYF.

The chain employs TRBV29-1 and TRBJ2-3; D possibly uses TRBD1 or TRBD2 (6 bases each). CDR1 SQVTM and CDR2 ANQGSEA come from the germline V gene. The CDR3 contains 13 residues. V was clipped by 7 bases and J by 1 base, with 12 bases between them. CDR3 amino acids: CSGRGLGTDTQYF. The CDR3, as DNA: TGCAGCGGTCGGGGGCTCGGCACAGATACGCAGTATTTT.

The V and J genes are TRBV9 and TRBJ1-1; TRBD1 matches 8 bases. The CDR3 sequence is 14 residues long. The junction had 4 bases not matched to a gene; V was cut back by 0 bases and J by 6 bases. The germline V gene has CDR1 SGDLS and CDR2 YYNGEE. The CDR3 DNA is TGTGCCAGCAGCGTAGTTGGGACAGGAGCTGAAGCTTTCTTT. This encodes CASSVVGTGAEAFF.

This chain uses TRBV7-9 with TRBJ2-7; maybe TRBD1 (6 bases). The V end was cut by 5 bases, the J end by 3 bases, with 11 bases between. CDR3 size: 13 residues. CDR1 and CDR2 (germline): SEHNR, FQNEAQ (reference sequence). The CDR3 here is CASSPGHYYEQYF. The CDR3, as DNA: TGTGCCAGCAGCCCGGGACACTACTACGAGCAGTACTTC.

In this sample, this clone turned up once. The chain has TRBV18 and TRBJ2-3, with a tentative D call TRBD1 (5 bases). The germline CDR1 and CDR2 sequences are KGHSH and LQKENI. The CDR3 sequence is 14 residues long. The ends were cut back, 5 bases at V and 4 bases at J, with 13 bases in the middle. CDR3 DNA sequence: TGTGCCAGCTCAAAAGGGGCCGGGCCAGATACGCAGTATTTT. This gives the protein CASSKGAGPDTQYF.

The V and J genes are TRBV6-1 and TRBJ2-7; D may be TRBD1 (5 bases). The V gene's germline CDR1 is MNHNS and CDR2 SASEGT. The CDR3 is 14 amino acids. V shed 7 bases and J shed 0 bases, with 13 bases lying between them. DNA for the CDR3: TGTGCCAGCAACAGGAACCCGAGCTCCTACGAGCAGTACTTC. Its protein product is CASNRNPSSYEQYF.

The V gene is TRBV19, the J gene TRBJ2-2; TRBD2 agrees at 9 bases. Germline V lookup: CDR1 LNHDA, CDR2 SQIVND (reference sequence). V gave up 4 bases and J gave up 7 bases; unmatched junction bases: 7. The CDR3 runs to 15 residues. CDR3 protein: CASSSGRASGGELFF. In nucleotides, the CDR3 is TGTGCCAGTAGTAGCGGGAGGGCCTCGGGCGGGGAGCTGTTTTTT.

The CDR3 loop is CASSSLAGGPDTQYF. The CDR3 bases are TGTGCCAGCAGCTCCCTAGCGGGAGGGCCAGATACGCAGTATTTT. The rearrangement links TRBV5-4 to TRBJ2-3, with 12 bases identical to TRBD2. Germline CDR1 reads SGHNT; CDR2 reads YYREEE (reference sequence). J gave up 4 bases and V 3 bases, and 3 bases lay outside the gene matches. The CDR3 totals 15 residues.

The rearrangement uses TRBV4-3 and TRBJ1-1; weak D call: TRBD1 (5 bases). V lost 3 bases, J lost 7 bases, and 12 bases lay in between. Germline-derived CDR1 and CDR2 are LGHNA and YSLEER. The CDR3 is 13 amino acids. CDR3 DNA: TGCGCCAGCAGCCACCGTGAGGGGATTGAAGCTTTCTTT. This encodes CASSHREGIEAFF.

The rearrangement links TRBV15 to TRBJ2-1; 7 bases are shared with TRBD2. Germline lookup yields CDR1 LNHNV and CDR2 YYDKDF (reference sequence). The CDR3 contains 15 residues. V shed 0 bases and J 6 bases; nucleotides not matched to a gene: 5. CDR3 nucleotide sequence: TGTGCCACCAGCAGAGATATTTGGGGGGGCAATGAGCAGTTCTTC. Residues: CATSRDIWGGNEQFF.

The chain recombines TRBV27 with TRBJ2-7, with D possibly TRBD1 on 5 matching bases. Deletions cut 6 bases from V and 5 bases from J, with 14 bases between. CDR1 is MNHEY and CDR2 is SMNVEV in the germline V gene (reference sequence). CDR3 length: 13 amino acids. CDR3 protein: CASSSAQGHEQYF. The CDR3, as DNA: TGTGCCAGCAGCTCCGCTCAGGGCCACGAGCAGTACTTC.

The rearrangement uses TRBV6-5 and TRBJ2-3, with 8 bases that match TRBD1. Germline CDR1 reads MNHEY; CDR2 reads SVGAGI. The V segment lost 2 bases and the J segment 7 bases; nucleotides outside the gene matches: 2. This CDR3 is built from 13 residues. CDR3 in DNA: TGTGCCAGCAGTTACCGGACAGGGAATACGCAGTATTTT. It translates to CASSYRTGNTQYF.

The rearrangement uses TRBV28 and TRBJ2-3; 12 bases are a match to TRBD1. The germline V gene has CDR1 MDHEN and CDR2 SYDVKM. The CDR3 spans 15 residues. The V segment lost 6 bases and the J segment 7 bases; nucleotides outside the gene matches: 8. In nucleotides, the CDR3 is TGTGCCAGCAGCCGGGACAGGGGGCTTAGGAATACGCAGTATTTT. It specifies CASSRDRGLRNTQYF.

In its sample, this clone was seen many times. This chain joins TRBV6-5 and TRBJ1-4, with D possibly matching TRBD1 (5 bases). CDR3 length: 14 residues. Looked up from germline, CDR1 is MNHEY and CDR2 is SVGAGI. V lost 7 bases, J lost 8 bases, and 17 bases lay in between. CDR3 bases: TGTGCCAGCAAGGACGGGGCCACCCAAGAAAAACTGTTTTTT. Translation gives CASKDGATQEKLFF.

The chain uses TRBV19 and TRBJ1-1; 11 nucleotides match TRBD1. The CDR3 loop spans 15 amino acids. Losses at the gene ends were 3 bases for V and 7 bases for J; bases not matched to a gene: 7. Germline V gene sequence: CDR1 LNHDA, CDR2 SQIVND (reference sequence). CDR3: CASSILGQGEVEAFF. For the CDR3, the DNA is TGTGCCAGTAGTATTTTGGGACAGGGGGAGGTTGAAGCTTTCTTT.

This sequence joins TRBV5-5 and TRBJ1-1; tentatively, D is TRBD1 (5 bases). V gave up 2 bases and J gave up 5 bases, with 7 bases separating them. CDR1 is SGHKS and CDR2 is YYEKEE in the germline V gene (reference sequence). This CDR3 is 12 amino acids long. For the CDR3, the DNA is TGTGCCAGCAGCTTTCAGGGTACTGAAGCTTTCTTT. As protein: CASSFQGTEAFF. The complete variable domain, with remaining parts taken from reference TRBV5-5 and TRBJ1-1, reads DAGVTQSPTHLIKTRGQQVTLRCSPISGHKSVSWYQQVLGQGPQFIFQYYEKEERGRGNFPDRFSARQFPNYSSELNVNALLLGDSALYLCASSFQGTEAFFGQGTRLTVV.

This chain links TRBV19 with TRBJ1-5; a weak D match, TRBD1 (6 bases). V was pared by 5 bases and J by 0 bases, with 14 bases between. The CDR3 consists of 16 residues. Germline V gives CDR1 LNHDA, CDR2 SQIVND (reference sequence). The CDR3 bases are TGTGCCAGTAGTCCCTGGACAGTGCTTAGCAATCAGCCCCAGCATTTT. Encoded protein: CASSPWTVLSNQPQHF.

The chain joins TRBV15 to TRBJ2-5; D ambiguous. The V end was cut by 0 bases, the J end by 4 bases, with 12 bases between. Germline V gene data show CDR1 as LNHNV and CDR2 as YYDKDF (reference sequence). CDR3 length: 15 amino acids. The DNA for the CDR3 is TGTGCCACCAGCAGAGATCTGGGTTCGATAGAGACCCAGTACTTC. Residues: CATSRDLGSIETQYF.

This chain connects TRBV5-1 to TRBJ2-1, with D possibly called TRBD1 or TRBD2 (5 bases each). Germline-derived CDR1 and CDR2 are SGHRS and YFSETQ. The CDR3 runs 13 residues. The germline V and J ends were trimmed by 5 bases and 10 bases, with 16 bases remaining between them. CDR3 nucleotide sequence: TGCGCCAGCAGTCCTGGGGGAGTCCCCGAGCAGTTCTTC. Its protein is CASSPGGVPEQFF. Full variable domain (outside the CDR3, taken from reference TRBV5-1 and TRBJ2-1): KAGVTQTPRYLIKTRGQQVTLSCSPISGHRSVSWYQQTPGQGLQFLFEYFSETQRNKGNFPGRFSGRQFSNSRSEMNVSTLELGDSALYLCASSPGGVPEQFFGPGTRLTVL.

This chain connects TRBV4-3 to TRBJ2-3, with a possible D match to TRBD2 (5 bases). CDR1 and CDR2 (germline): LGHNA, YSLEER. The CDR3 is made up of 15 amino acids. The V gene lost 4 bases and the J gene lost 0 bases, with 11 bases spanning the gap. CDR3 nucleotides: TGCGCCAGCAGCCCGAGGGCCATCAGCACAGATACGCAGTATTTT. The encoded protein is CASSPRAISTDTQYF.

This chain links TRBV29-1 with TRBJ2-7; 9 nucleotides match TRBD2. CDR3 length equals 13 residues. Trimming at V came to 2 bases and at J to 4 bases, leaving 3 bases not matched to a gene. Germline V gene lookup returns CDR1 SQVTM and CDR2 ANQGSEA. In DNA, the CDR3 is TGCAGCGTTGAATTAGCGGGAGATTACGAGCAGTACTTC. It specifies CSVELAGDYEQYF.

The CDR3 nucleotides are TGTGCCAGCAGTAAAGGGACTCTCCGAGGGGCTGAAGCTTTCTTT. Its protein is CASSKGTLRGAEAFF. The chain recombines TRBV25-1 with TRBJ1-1; possibly TRBD1 for D (5 bases). V lost 5 bases to trimming and J lost 6 bases, with 19 bases between them. Looked up from germline, CDR1 is MGHDK and CDR2 is SYGVNS. The CDR3 sequence is 15 residues long.

The chain joins TRBV5-1 to TRBJ2-1; 9 bases align to TRBD1. This CDR3 has 16 amino acids. V was pared by 1 base and J by 7 bases, with 9 bases of the junction left unmatched. Germline V gene data show CDR1 as SGHRS and CDR2 as YFSETQ. CDR3 in amino acids: CASSLITGGAGNEQFF. DNA for the CDR3: TGCGCCAGCAGCTTGATAACAGGGGGCGCCGGGAATGAGCAGTTCTTC.

The genes are TRBV18 and TRBJ2-5; D is undetermined. CDR1 and CDR2 from the germline V gene are KGHSH and LQKENI. The CDR3 extends over 15 amino acids. Trimming took off 1 base at V and 5 bases at J, with 14 bases between the two ends. CDR3 region: CASSPLRALGETQYF. CDR3 DNA sequence: TGTGCCAGCTCACCACTAAGGGCCCTCGGGGAGACCCAGTACTTC.

This sequence joins TRBV6-6 and TRBJ2-1, with 7 nucleotides matching TRBD1. The ends lost 2 bases at V and 9 bases at J; junction bases unmatched: 13. In germline, CDR1 is MNHNY, CDR2 SVGAGI (reference sequence). The CDR3 covers 16 residues. This chain's CDR3 is CASSYRDTGDRGEQFF. The CDR3 DNA reads as TGTGCCAGCAGTTACAGGGATACAGGGGACCGGGGTGAGCAGTTCTTC.

The chain links TRBV7-9 to TRBJ2-2, with TRBD2 identical over 12 bases. The CDR3 consists of 17 residues. Germline assignment: CDR1 SEHNR and CDR2 FQNEAQ (reference sequence). After removal of 4 bases from V and 2 bases from J, the junction contained 5 bases not matched to a gene. CDR3 loop: CASSSTSGGSNTGELFF. The DNA for the CDR3 is TGTGCCAGCAGCTCGACTAGCGGGGGAAGCAACACCGGGGAGCTGTTTTTT. Full variable domain (missing parts from reference TRBV7-9 and TRBJ2-2): DTGVSQNPRHKITKRGQNVTFRCDPISEHNRLYWYRQTLGQGPEFLTYFQNEAQLEKSRLLSDRFSAERPKGSFSTLEIQRTEQGDSAMYLCASSSTSGGSNTGELFFGEGSRLTVL.

J is TRBJ2-3 and V is TRBV5-4; no definite D call. This CDR3 has 13 residues. Germline V gene data show CDR1 as SGHNT and CDR2 as YYREEE (reference sequence). V was shortened by 0 bases and J by 6 bases, with 8 bases between the two germline ends. CDR3 DNA sequence: TGTGCCAGCAGCTTGGGGGCCAGGGATACGCAGTATTTT. Translation gives CASSLGARDTQYF. Supplemented by reference TRBV5-4 and TRBJ2-3, the full variable domain reads ETGVTQSPTHLIKTRGQQVTLRCSSQSGHNTVSWYQQALGQGPQFIFQYYREEENGRGNFPPRFSGLQFPNYSSELNVNALELDDSALYLCASSLGARDTQYFGPGTRLTVL.